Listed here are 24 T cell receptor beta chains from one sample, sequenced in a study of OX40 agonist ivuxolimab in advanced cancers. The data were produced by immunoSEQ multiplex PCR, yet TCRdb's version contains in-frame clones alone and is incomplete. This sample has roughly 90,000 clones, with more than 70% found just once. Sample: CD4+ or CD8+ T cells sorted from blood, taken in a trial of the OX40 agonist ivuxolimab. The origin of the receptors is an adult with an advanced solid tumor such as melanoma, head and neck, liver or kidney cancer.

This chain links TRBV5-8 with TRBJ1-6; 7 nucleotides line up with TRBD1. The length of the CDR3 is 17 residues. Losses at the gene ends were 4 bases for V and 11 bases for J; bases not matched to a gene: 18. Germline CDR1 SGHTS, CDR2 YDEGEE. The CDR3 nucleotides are TGTGCCAGCAGCCTCCACCGTATTACAGGGGTGAGCCCACCCCTCCACTTT. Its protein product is CASSLHRITGVSPPLHF.

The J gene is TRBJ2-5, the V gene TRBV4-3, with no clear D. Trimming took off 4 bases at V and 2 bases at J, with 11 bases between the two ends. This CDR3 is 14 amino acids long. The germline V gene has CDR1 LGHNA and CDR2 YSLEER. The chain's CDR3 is CASSPGLAQETQYF. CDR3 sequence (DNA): TGCGCCAGCAGCCCTGGGCTCGCTCAAGAGACCCAGTACTTC.

The CDR3 is CASSKPGYNSYEQYV. The CDR3 bases are TGTGCCAGCAGCAAACCTGGATACAACTCCTACGAGCAGTACGTC. The V and J genes are TRBV21-1 and TRBJ2-7. TRBV21-1 is a pseudogene segment. This CDR3 region has 15 residues.

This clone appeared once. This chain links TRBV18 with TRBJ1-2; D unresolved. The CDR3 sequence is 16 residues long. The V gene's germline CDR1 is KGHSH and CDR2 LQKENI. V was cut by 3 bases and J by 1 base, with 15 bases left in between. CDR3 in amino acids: CASSPAKEAGNYGYTF. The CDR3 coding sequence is TGTGCCAGCTCACCTGCGAAGGAGGCAGGTAACTATGGCTACACCTTC.

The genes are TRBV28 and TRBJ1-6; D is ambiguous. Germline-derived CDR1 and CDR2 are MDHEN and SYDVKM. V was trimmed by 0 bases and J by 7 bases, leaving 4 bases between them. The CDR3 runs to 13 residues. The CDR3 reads CASSLWWNSPLHF. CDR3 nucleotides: TGTGCCAGCAGTTTATGGTGGAATTCACCCCTCCACTTT.

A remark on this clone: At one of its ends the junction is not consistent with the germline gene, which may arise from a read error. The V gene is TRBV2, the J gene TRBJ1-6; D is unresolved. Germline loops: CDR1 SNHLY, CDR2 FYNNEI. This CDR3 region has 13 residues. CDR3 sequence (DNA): TGTGCCAGCAGTGCCCAGGTCGATCCACCCCTCCACTTC. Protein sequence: CASSAQVDPPLHF.

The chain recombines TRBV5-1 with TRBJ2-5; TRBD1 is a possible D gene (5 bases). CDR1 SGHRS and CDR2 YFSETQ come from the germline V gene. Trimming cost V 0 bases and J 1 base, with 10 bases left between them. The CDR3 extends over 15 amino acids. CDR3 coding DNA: TGCGCCAGCAGCTTGGGAGACAGACCCCAAGAGACCCAGTACTTC. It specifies CASSLGDRPQETQYF.

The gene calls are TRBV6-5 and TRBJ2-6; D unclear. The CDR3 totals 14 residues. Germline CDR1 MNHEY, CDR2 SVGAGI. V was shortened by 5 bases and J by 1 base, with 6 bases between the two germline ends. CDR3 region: CASSGTSGANVLTF. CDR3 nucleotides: TGTGCCAGCAGTGGAACTTCTGGGGCCAACGTCCTGACTTTC.

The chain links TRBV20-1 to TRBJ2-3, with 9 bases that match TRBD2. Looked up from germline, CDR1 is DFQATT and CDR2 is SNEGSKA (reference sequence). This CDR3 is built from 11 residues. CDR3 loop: CLAGSTDTQYF. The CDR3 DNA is TGCCTAGCGGGGAGCACAGATACGCAGTATTTT.

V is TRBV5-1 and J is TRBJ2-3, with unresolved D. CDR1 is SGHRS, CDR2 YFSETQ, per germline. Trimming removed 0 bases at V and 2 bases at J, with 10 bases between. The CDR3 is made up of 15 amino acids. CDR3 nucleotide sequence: TGCGCCAGCAGCTTGGAAAACAGCTACACAGATACGCAGTATTTT. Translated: CASSLENSYTDTQYF. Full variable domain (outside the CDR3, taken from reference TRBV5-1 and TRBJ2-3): KAGVTQTPRYLIKTRGQQVTLSCSPISGHRSVSWYQQTPGQGLQFLFEYFSETQRNKGNFPGRFSGRQFSNSRSEMNVSTLELGDSALYLCASSLENSYTDTQYFGPGTRLTVL.

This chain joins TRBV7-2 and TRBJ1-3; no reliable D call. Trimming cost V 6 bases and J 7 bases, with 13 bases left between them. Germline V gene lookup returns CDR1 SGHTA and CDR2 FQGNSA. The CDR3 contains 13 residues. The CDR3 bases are TGTGCCAGCAGAGAAGGGCCTCAGAACACCATATATTTT. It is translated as CASREGPQNTIYF.

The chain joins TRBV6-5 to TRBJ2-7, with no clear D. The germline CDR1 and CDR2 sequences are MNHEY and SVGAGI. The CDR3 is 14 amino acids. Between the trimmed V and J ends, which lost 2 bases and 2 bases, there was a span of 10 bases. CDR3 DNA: TGTGCCAGCAGTTACGATGTTACCGCCTACGAGCAGTACTTC. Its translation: CASSYDVTAYEQYF.

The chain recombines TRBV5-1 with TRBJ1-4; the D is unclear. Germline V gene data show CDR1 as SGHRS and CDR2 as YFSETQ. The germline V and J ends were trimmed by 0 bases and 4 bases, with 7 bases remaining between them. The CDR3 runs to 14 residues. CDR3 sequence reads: CASSLDVNNEKLFF. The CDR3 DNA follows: TGCGCCAGCAGCTTGGACGTAAATAATGAAAAACTGTTTTTT.

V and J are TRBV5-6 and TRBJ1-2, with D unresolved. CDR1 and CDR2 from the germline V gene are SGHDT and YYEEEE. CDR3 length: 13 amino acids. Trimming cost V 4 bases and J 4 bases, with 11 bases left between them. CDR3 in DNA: TGTGCCAGCAGCGTCGGAGGGCCCTATGGCTACACCTTC. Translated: CASSVGGPYGYTF. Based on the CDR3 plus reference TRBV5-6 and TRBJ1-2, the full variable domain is DAGVTQSPTHLIKTRGQQVTLRCSPKSGHDTVSWYQQALGQGPQFIFQYYEEEERQRGNFPDRFSGHQFPNYSSELNVNALLLGDSALYLCASSVGGPYGYTFGSGTRLTVV.

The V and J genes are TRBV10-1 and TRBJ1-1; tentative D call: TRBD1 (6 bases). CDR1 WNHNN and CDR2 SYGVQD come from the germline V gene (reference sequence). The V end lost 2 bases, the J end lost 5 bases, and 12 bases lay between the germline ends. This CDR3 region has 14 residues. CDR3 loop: CASSETPTGTEAFF. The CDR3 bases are TGCGCCAGCAGTGAGACCCCAACAGGGACTGAAGCTTTCTTT.

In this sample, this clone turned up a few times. CDR3 DNA sequence: TGTGCCAGTAGTATAGATTCCTCACGACAGGTACCGCAAGGACAGCCCCAGCATTTT. This translates into CASSIDSSRQVPQGQPQHF. The chain has TRBV19 and TRBJ1-5; TRBD1 might be the D (6 bases). Germline V lookup: CDR1 LNHDA, CDR2 SQIVND (reference sequence). Trimming took off 0 bases at V and 7 bases at J, with 25 bases between the two ends. The CDR3 has 19 residues. Based on the CDR3 plus reference TRBV19 and TRBJ1-5, the full variable domain is DGGITQSPKYLFRKEGQNVTLSCEQNLNHDAMYWYRQDPGQGLRLIYYSQIVNDFQKGDIAEGYSVSREKKESFPLTVTSAQKNPTAFYLCASSIDSSRQVPQGQPQHFGDGTRLSIL.

CDR3 in amino acids: CASSKVLRLYNEQFF. CDR3 bases: TGTGCCAGTAGTAAAGTCTTACGCCTATACAATGAGCAGTTCTTC. This chain links TRBV19 with TRBJ2-1; D is ambiguous. This CDR3 spans 15 amino acids. Germline V lookup: CDR1 LNHDA, CDR2 SQIVND (reference sequence). V was shortened by 4 bases and J by 4 bases, with 14 bases between the two germline ends.

The CDR3 sequence: CASSTSGYEQYF. Here the CDR3 DNA reads TGCGCCAGTTCCACTAGCGGCTACGAGCAGTACTTC. The chain couples TRBV5-1 to TRBJ2-7; 8 bases align to TRBD2. The junction had 4 bases not matched to a gene; V was cut back by 8 bases and J by 3 bases. This CDR3 has 12 residues. Germline loops: CDR1 SGHRS, CDR2 YFSETQ.

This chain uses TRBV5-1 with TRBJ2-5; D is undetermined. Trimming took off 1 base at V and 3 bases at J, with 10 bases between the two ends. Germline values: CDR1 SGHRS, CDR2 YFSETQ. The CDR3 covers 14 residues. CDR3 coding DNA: TGCGCCAGCAGCTTGTTTGCCACTGAAGAGACCCAGTACTTC. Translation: CASSLFATEETQYF.

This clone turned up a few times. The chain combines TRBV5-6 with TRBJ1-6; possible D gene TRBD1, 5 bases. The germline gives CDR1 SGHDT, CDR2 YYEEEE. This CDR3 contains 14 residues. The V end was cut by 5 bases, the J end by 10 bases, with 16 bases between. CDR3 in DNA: TGTGCCAGCAGAAGAATAGCTCAGGGATCACCCCTCCACTTT. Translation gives CASRRIAQGSPLHF.

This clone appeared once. CDR3 DNA sequence: TGCAGTCTAACTTACTATGGCTACACCTTC. The encoded protein is CSLTYYGYTF. The chain is built from TRBV20-1 and TRBJ1-2; no clear D gene. Trimming took off 8 bases at V and 3 bases at J, with 7 bases between the two ends. There are 10 residues in the CDR3. Per germline, CDR1 DFQATT and CDR2 SNEGSKA (reference sequence).

The CDR3 sequence: CASSLTSGGARRYF. The CDR3 DNA reads TGTGCCAGCAGTCTCACTAGCGGGGGCGCCCGTCGGTATTTT. The chain couples TRBV28 to TRBJ2-3, with 11 bases fitting TRBD2. The trim removed 5 bases at V and 14 bases at J, leaving 12 bases unmatched. The CDR3 consists of 14 residues. Germline CDR1 MDHEN, CDR2 SYDVKM.

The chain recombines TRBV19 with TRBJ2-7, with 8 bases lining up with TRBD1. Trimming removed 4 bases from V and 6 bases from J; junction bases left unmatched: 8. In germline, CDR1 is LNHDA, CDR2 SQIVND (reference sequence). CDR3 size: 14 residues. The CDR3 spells CASSSRQGRGEQYF. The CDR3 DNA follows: TGTGCCAGTAGTAGCAGACAGGGGCGCGGCGAGCAGTACTTC.

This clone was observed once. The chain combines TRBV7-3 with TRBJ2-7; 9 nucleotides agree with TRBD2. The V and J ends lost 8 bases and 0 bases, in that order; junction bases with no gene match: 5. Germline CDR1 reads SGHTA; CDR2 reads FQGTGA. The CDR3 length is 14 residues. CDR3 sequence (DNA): TGTGCCAGCGGCCATAGCGGGGGCTCCTACGAGCAGTACGTC. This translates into CASGHSGGSYEQYV.